The next 30 T cell receptor beta chains were all read from a single sample in a study of cytomegalovirus exposure and HLA in healthy donors. With 60 Vbeta and 13 Jbeta primers, the PCR was carried out. Assay used: immunoSEQ multiplex PCR; TCRdb lists only in-frame clones, some missing. The sample lists under 200,000 clones; around 78% were seen once. The sequenced sample consisted of PBMCs. All receptors derive from a woman in her twenties or thirties in good health and CMV-seropositive.

The V gene is TRBV5-1, the J gene TRBJ2-3; TRBD2 might be the D (5 bases). The CDR3 consists of 22 residues. Trimming shortened V by 1 base and J by 2 bases, and 32 bases separated the two germline ends. Looked up from germline, CDR1 is SGHRS and CDR2 is YFSETQ. CDR3 in amino acids: CASSLYPRWGSQVGVYTDTQYF. CDR3 nucleotides: TGCGCCAGCAGCTTGTACCCGCGGTGGGGATCCCAAGTCGGGGTTTACACAGATACGCAGTATTTT.

This rearrangement joins TRBV7-3 to TRBJ2-2, with D perhaps TRBD2 (5 bases). V was clipped by 5 bases and J by 3 bases, with 13 bases between them. The CDR3 contains 15 residues. Germline V gene sequence: CDR1 SGHTA, CDR2 FQGTGA. DNA of the CDR3: TGTGCCAGCAGCCTAGCCCCTTCCTACACCGGGGAGCTGTTTTTT. It codes for CASSLAPSYTGELFF.

The rearrangement links TRBV7-3 to TRBJ2-2; D not certain. V was trimmed by 1 base and J by 6 bases, leaving 9 bases between them. The length of the CDR3 is 14 residues. Germline CDR1 and CDR2: SGHTA and FQGTGA. The CDR3 DNA sequence: TGTGCCAGCAGCTTAAATCTGGCAGCCGGGGAGCTGTTTTTT. As protein: CASSLNLAAGELFF.

V is TRBV7-3 and J is TRBJ2-7; unclear D gene. This CDR3 is built from 13 residues. Deletions cut 1 base from V and 5 bases from J, with 9 bases between. Germline lookup yields CDR1 SGHTA and CDR2 FQGTGA. Here the CDR3 DNA reads TGTGCCAGCAGCTTAAGGCCTAGTGACGAGCAGTACTTC. Residues: CASSLRPSDEQYF.

The CDR3 loop reads CASSLPRRQGRFGELFF. CDR3 DNA: TGTGCCAGTAGTCTACCTCGACGACAGGGCAGGTTCGGGGAGCTGTTTTTT. V usage is TRBV19 and J usage is TRBJ2-2; 7 nucleotides line up with TRBD1. The CDR3 consists of 17 residues. The germline gives CDR1 LNHDA, CDR2 SQIVND (reference sequence). Trimming took 5 bases from V and 7 from J; bases not matched to a gene: 16. Supplemented by reference TRBV19 and TRBJ2-2, the full variable domain reads DGGITQSPKYLFRKEGQNVTLSCEQNLNHDAMYWYRQDPGQGLRLIYYSQIVNDFQKGDIAEGYSVSREKKESFPLTVTSAQKNPTAFYLCASSLPRRQGRFGELFFGEGSRLTVL.

The chain carries TRBV4-3 and TRBJ2-2; TRBD2 matches at 12 bases. Germline V gives CDR1 LGHNA, CDR2 YSLEER. The ends lost 1 base at V and 0 bases at J; junction bases unmatched: 9. CDR3 size: 20 residues. CDR3 amino acids: CASSQGLVLAGGPNTGELFF. The CDR3 nucleotides are TGCGCCAGCAGCCAAGGGTTGGTGCTAGCGGGAGGGCCGAACACCGGGGAGCTGTTTTTT.

CDR3: CASSLWTGGSEKLFF. As DNA, the CDR3 is TGTGCCAGCAGCTTGTGGACTGGTGGGAGTGAAAAACTGTTTTTT. This rearrangement joins TRBV5-4 to TRBJ1-4; D remains unclear. The germline gives CDR1 SGHNT, CDR2 YYREEE (reference sequence). The CDR3 contains 15 residues. V dropped 1 base and J dropped 7 bases, with 14 bases sitting between them.

This clone was recorded a few times. CDR3 in amino acids: CASSLYAGEQFF. CDR3 DNA: TGTGCCAGCTCACTCTACGCAGGTGAGCAGTTCTTC. This chain links TRBV2 with TRBJ2-1; D is ambiguous. Trimming removed 8 bases from V and 9 bases from J, with 14 bases in between. The CDR3 is made up of 12 amino acids. Germline CDR1 is SNHLY and CDR2 is FYNNEI.

This chain links TRBV7-2 with TRBJ2-7; perhaps TRBD2 as D (6 bases). Germline lookup yields CDR1 SGHTA and CDR2 FQGNSA. This CDR3 has 15 amino acids. V was shortened by 0 bases and J by 3 bases, with 12 bases between the two germline ends. This CDR3 reads CASSLARGKDYEQYF. In DNA, the CDR3 is TGTGCCAGCAGCTTAGCTCGCGGGAAGGACTACGAGCAGTACTTC.

The chain uses TRBV6-1 and TRBJ2-7; D is ambiguous. The CDR3 has 14 residues. Trimming pared 6 bases from V and 4 bases from J, leaving 16 bases between. The germline V gene encodes CDR1 MNHNS and CDR2 SASEGT. CDR3 region: CASRYASGVYEQYF. In nucleotides, the CDR3 is TGTGCCAGCAGATACGCAAGTGGAGTTTACGAGCAGTACTTC.

The chain combines TRBV5-6 with TRBJ1-1; 7 bases match TRBD1. Germline V gene data show CDR1 as SGHDT and CDR2 as YYEEEE. With V trimmed by 6 bases and J by 0 bases, 5 bases remained unmatched. This CDR3 region has 14 residues. CDR3 loop: CASNLDRVNTEAFF. The CDR3 DNA follows: TGTGCCAGCAACTTAGACAGGGTGAACACTGAAGCTTTCTTT. Full variable domain (outside the CDR3, taken from reference TRBV5-6 and TRBJ1-1): DAGVTQSPTHLIKTRGQQVTLRCSPKSGHDTVSWYQQALGQGPQFIFQYYEEEERQRGNFPDRFSGHQFPNYSSELNVNALLLGDSALYLCASNLDRVNTEAFFGQGTRLTVV.

The chain links TRBV5-4 to TRBJ2-7; 7 bases match TRBD2. Looked up from germline, CDR1 is SGHNT and CDR2 is YYREEE (reference sequence). This CDR3 is built from 13 residues. Trimming at V came to 4 bases and at J to 0 bases, leaving 1 base not matched to a gene. The CDR3 nucleotides are TGTGCCAGCAGCCGGGACTACTCCTACGAGCAGTACTTC. It specifies CASSRDYSYEQYF. Complete variable domain (other parts from reference TRBV5-4 and TRBJ2-7): ETGVTQSPTHLIKTRGQQVTLRCSSQSGHNTVSWYQQALGQGPQFIFQYYREEENGRGNFPPRFSGLQFPNYSSELNVNALELDDSALYLCASSRDYSYEQYFGPGTRLTVT.

This clone was seen just once. The gene calls are TRBV2 and TRBJ1-5, with D unclear. Germline-derived CDR1 and CDR2 are SNHLY and FYNNEI. CDR3 length: 15 amino acids. Trimming cost V 7 bases and J 5 bases, with 18 bases left between them. CDR3 in DNA: TGTGCCAGCAAAATGATGGAGGGAGAGGATCAGCCCCAGCATTTT. Amino acids: CASKMMEGEDQPQHF.

This clone was detected only once. The DNA of the CDR3 is TGTGCCAGCAGTTACAAGGGGGCTGGAAGGAACACTGAAGCTTTCTTT. Protein product: CASSYKGAGRNTEAFF. J is TRBJ1-1 and V is TRBV6-5; 7 bases align to TRBD1. The ends lost 2 bases at V and 1 base at J; junction bases unmatched: 7. The CDR3 sequence is 16 residues long. Germline V gene data show CDR1 as MNHEY and CDR2 as SVGAGI.

The CDR3 reads CASSEQSGEGETQYF. The CDR3 DNA reads TGTGCCAGCAGTGAGCAGTCGGGAGAGGGGGAGACCCAGTACTTC. The chain carries TRBV2 and TRBJ2-5, with D maybe TRBD2 (6 bases). CDR3 size: 15 residues. CDR1 is SNHLY, CDR2 FYNNEI, per germline. Trimming shortened V by 3 bases and J by 5 bases, and 16 bases separated the two germline ends.

This clone was seen only once. The chain couples TRBV6-5 to TRBJ1-5; the match to TRBD1 covers 8 bases. Trimming took 5 bases from V and 7 from J; bases not matched to a gene: 4. The germline CDR1 and CDR2 sequences are MNHEY and SVGAGI. This CDR3 region has 13 residues. The CDR3 is CASSRTGFQPQHF. The CDR3 bases are TGTGCCAGCAGTAGGACAGGGTTCCAGCCCCAGCATTTT.

The DNA of the CDR3 is TGTGCCAGCAGCCAATCAACGAGCTCCTATAATTCACCCCTCCACTTT. This codes for CASSQSTSSYNSPLHF. This rearrangement joins TRBV4-2 to TRBJ1-6, with no clear D. CDR3 length: 16 amino acids. Germline CDR1 reads LGHNA; CDR2 reads YNFKEQ. V was shortened by 2 bases and J by 0 bases, with 8 bases between the two germline ends.

V gene TRBV27 combines with J gene TRBJ1-5; 8 bases line up with TRBD1. CDR3 size: 14 residues. V lost 5 bases to trimming and J lost 5 bases; unmatched junction nucleotides: 5. The germline gives CDR1 MNHEY, CDR2 SMNVEV (reference sequence). The CDR3 sequence: CASSRTGLDQPQHF. Here the CDR3 DNA reads TGTGCCAGCAGTAGGACAGGGTTGGATCAGCCCCAGCATTTT.

The V call is TRBV7-2, the J call TRBJ1-4; 9 bases map to TRBD1. The germline V gene encodes CDR1 SGHTA and CDR2 FQGNSA. V was pared by 5 bases and J by 5 bases, with 9 bases of the junction left unmatched. This CDR3 is 16 amino acids long. The CDR3 sequence is CASSLQGAKSNEKLFF. In DNA, the CDR3 is TGTGCCAGCAGCCTACAGGGGGCCAAGTCGAATGAAAAACTGTTTTTT.

V gene TRBV19 combines with J gene TRBJ2-7, with D possibly matching TRBD2 (7 bases). CDR3 length equals 15 residues. The ends were cut back, 5 bases at V and 2 bases at J, with 16 bases in the middle. Germline V gene sequence: CDR1 LNHDA, CDR2 SQIVND (reference sequence). CDR3 amino acids: CASSVGHGGPYEQYF. In DNA form, the CDR3 reads TGTGCCAGTAGTGTGGGCCACGGGGGGCCCTACGAGCAGTACTTC.

This clone was counted only a few times. The V call is TRBV5-4, the J call TRBJ2-5, with 7 bases that match TRBD2. Germline values: CDR1 SGHNT, CDR2 YYREEE (reference sequence). V trimming: 5 bases; J trimming: 0 bases; junction bases outside the gene matches: 10. The CDR3 extends over 16 amino acids. The CDR3, as DNA: TGTGCCAGCAGTTACCTGGGGAGGGGATACCAAGAGACCCAGTACTTC. Its protein product is CASSYLGRGYQETQYF.

This clone was recorded a few times. The gene calls are TRBV6-6 and TRBJ2-7; perhaps TRBD2 as D (6 bases). Trimming pared 1 base from V and 2 bases from J, leaving 12 bases between. In germline, CDR1 is MNHNY, CDR2 SVGAGI (reference sequence). The CDR3 has 15 amino acids. CDR3 protein: CASSYFTGGAYEQYF. CDR3 sequence (DNA): TGTGCCAGCAGTTACTTTACAGGAGGGGCCTACGAGCAGTACTTC.

This chain joins TRBV28 and TRBJ1-2; possible D gene TRBD1, 6 bases. The V gene lost 5 bases and the J gene lost 8 bases, with 15 bases spanning the gap. CDR3 length: 13 amino acids. Germline V gives CDR1 MDHEN, CDR2 SYDVKM. The chain's CDR3 is CASSEGTPGGYTF. As DNA, the CDR3 is TGTGCCAGCAGTGAAGGGACACCCGGAGGCTACACCTTC.

The chain employs TRBV15 and TRBJ2-7; no firm D call. The germline V gene encodes CDR1 LNHNV and CDR2 YYDKDF (reference sequence). V was cut by 1 base and J by 3 bases, with 13 bases left in between. CDR3 length: 15 residues. The CDR3 region has the DNA TGTGCCACCAGCAGAGCCTCAGGTCACCGCTACGAGCAGTACTTC. Protein sequence: CATSRASGHRYEQYF. The whole variable domain, remainder taken from reference TRBV15 and TRBJ2-7, is DAMVIQNPRYQVTQFGKPVTLSCSQTLNHNVMYWYQQKSSQAPKLLFHYYDKDFNNEADTPDNFQSRRPNTSFCFLDIRSPGLGDTAMYLCATSRASGHRYEQYFGPGTRLTVT.

V is TRBV4-3 and J is TRBJ2-1; TRBD1 agrees at 9 bases. V trimming: 0 bases; J trimming: 1 base; junction bases outside the gene matches: 4. Germline assignment: CDR1 LGHNA and CDR2 YSLEER. The CDR3 spans 17 residues. The CDR3 sequence: CASSQDSDRGSYNEQFF. The DNA of the CDR3 is TGCGCCAGCAGCCAAGATTCGGACAGGGGATCCTACAATGAGCAGTTCTTC.

This chain connects TRBV7-3 to TRBJ2-7, with a weak D call TRBD2 (6 bases). Trimming took 5 bases from V and 6 from J, leaving 14 bases between them. There are 13 residues in the CDR3. Germline V gene data show CDR1 as SGHTA and CDR2 as FQGTGA. CDR3 residues: CASSPSGGSEQYF. The CDR3 DNA is TGTGCCAGCAGCCCATCTGGGGGGAGCGAGCAGTACTTC.

The sample holds a few counts of this clone. The gene calls are TRBV9 and TRBJ2-3; D is unresolved. CDR1 and CDR2 (germline): SGDLS, YYNGEE. This CDR3 comprises 15 residues. V was clipped by 0 bases and J by 2 bases, with 10 bases between them. The CDR3: CASSVATPPTDTQYF. In DNA form, the CDR3 reads TGTGCCAGCAGCGTAGCTACCCCTCCCACAGATACGCAGTATTTT.

The chain carries TRBV10-3 and TRBJ1-1; D may be TRBD1 (6 bases). Trimming removed 0 bases from V and 0 bases from J, with 11 bases in between. Germline assignment: CDR1 ENHRY and CDR2 SYGVKD. The length of the CDR3 is 16 residues. The CDR3 DNA reads as TGTGCCATCAGTGAGTCGAGGGGGGGACTGAACACTGAAGCTTTCTTT. It encodes CAISESRGGLNTEAFF.

This chain links TRBV6-1 with TRBJ1-1; D is undetermined. Germline V gene sequence: CDR1 MNHNS, CDR2 SASEGT. CDR3 length: 13 residues. V shed 6 bases and J shed 5 bases, with 13 bases lying between them. The CDR3 reads CASRPYTGTEAFF. CDR3 coding DNA: TGTGCCAGCAGGCCGTACACGGGTACTGAAGCTTTCTTT.

The chain has TRBV5-6 and TRBJ1-5; D is unclear. The CDR3 length is 14 residues. Trimming pared 2 bases from V and 1 base from J, leaving 7 bases between. Germline V gives CDR1 SGHDT, CDR2 YYEEEE. Here the CDR3 DNA reads TGTGCCAGCAGCTTCGGTATCAGCAATCAGCCCCAGCATTTT. This encodes CASSFGISNQPQHF.